This is a list of T cell receptor beta chains from one sample in a study of blood T cell repertoires in COVID-19. Clones were read by immunoSEQ multiplex PCR, and TCRdb kept only the in-frame ones, dropping some. This table holds over 150,000 clones, around 87% found once. The specimen was peripheral blood. These receptors all stem from a woman at least 80 years old with COVID-19, enrolled during active disease. Both conserved end residues are part of each CDR3. A D gene is named only where the DNA matches it firmly. Expanded clones are given a class, and other clones once, few, many or no size at all.

J gene,V gene,clone size,D gene,CDR3 protein,CDR3 DNA
TRBJ2-6,TRBV19,.,.,CASSPRLGQGTTGANVLTF,TGTGCCAGTAGTCCGAGGTTAGGGCAGGGGACTACTGGGGCCAACGTCCTGACTTTC
TRBJ2-1,TRBV28,.,.,CASTSILGGPYNEQFF,TGTGCCAGCACCTCCATCCTCGGGGGTCCCTACAATGAGCAGTTCTTC
TRBJ2-4,TRBV18,.,.,CASSRLAKNIQYF,TGTGCCAGCTCACGTCTAGCCAAAAACATTCAGTACTTC
TRBJ1-2,TRBV5-1,.,.,CASSLGGSEGYTF,TGCGCCAGCAGCTTGGGGGGCAGTGAAGGCTACACCTTC
TRBJ2-7,TRBV18,.,TRBD1,CASSPLQGAATYEQYF,TGTGCCAGCTCACCACTTCAGGGGGCGGCAACCTACGAGCAGTACTTC
TRBJ2-7,TRBV28,.,.,CASSLDGQLNEQYF,TGTGCCAGCAGTTTGGACGGACAGCTCAACGAGCAGTACTTC
TRBJ2-3,TRBV14,.,TRBD2,CASSQDLGLAGDRDTQYF,TGTGCCAGCAGCCAAGATTTGGGACTAGCGGGAGACCGGGATACGCAGTATTTT
TRBJ1-3,TRBV15,.,.,CATSRDPSRGNTIYF,TGTGCCACCAGCAGAGATCCGTCCAGGGGAAACACCATATATTTT
TRBJ2-1,TRBV3-1/TRBV3-2,.,.,CASSQAYRLNYNEQFF,TGTGCCAGCAGCCAAGCCTACCGTCTAAACTACAATGAGCAGTTCTTC
TRBJ1-1,TRBV27,.,TRBD1,CASSSSSWTGGIDTEAFF,TGTGCCAGCAGTTCATCATCTTGGACAGGGGGCATTGACACTGAAGCTTTCTTT
TRBJ1-1,TRBV28,once,TRBD1,CASSIGQGATTEAFF,TGTGCCAGCAGTATTGGACAGGGGGCGACCACTGAAGCTTTCTTT
TRBJ2-6,TRBV2,.,TRBD1,CASISGTGLSSGANVLTF,TGTGCCAGCATCTCCGGGACAGGACTTTCCTCTGGGGCCAACGTCCTGACTTTC
TRBJ1-5,TRBV6-2/TRBV6-3,once,.,CASSYGSPSGPQHF,TGTGCCAGCAGTTACGGGAGCCCGAGTGGGCCCCAGCATTTT
TRBJ2-7,TRBV9,.,.,CASSVSGLPGYEQYF,TGTGCCAGCAGCGTTAGCGGCCTCCCAGGCTACGAGCAGTACTTC
TRBJ2-7,TRBV5-6,.,.,CASSFGVSYEQYF,TGTGCCAGCAGCTTCGGGGTTTCCTACGAGCAGTACTTC
TRBJ2-5,TRBV19,.,TRBD2,CASSTTSGSLGETQYF,TGTGCCAGTAGTACGACTAGCGGGAGCTTAGGAGAGACCCAGTACTTC
TRBJ1-3,TRBV5-1,.,TRBD1,CASSLEGGRDTGNTIYF,TGCGCCAGCAGCTTGGAAGGGGGCCGGGACACTGGAAACACCATATATTTT
TRBJ2-7,TRBV19,.,TRBD2,CASSILVAGGTYEQYF,TGTGCCAGTAGTATTTTGGTAGCGGGAGGAACCTACGAGCAGTACTTC
TRBJ1-4,TRBV5-1,.,.,CASSSSTVGEKLFF,TGCGCCAGCAGCTCGAGCACGGTGGGCGAAAAACTGTTTTTT
TRBJ2-3,TRBV20-1,.,.,CSAYGADTQYF,TGCAGTGCTTACGGTGCGGATACGCAGTATTTT
TRBJ2-1,TRBV2,.,TRBD1,CASGGGQGSYNEQFF,TGTGCCAGCGGGGGGGGACAGGGCTCCTACAATGAGCAGTTCTTC
TRBJ1-2,TRBV5-6,.,.,CASSFSLGGNYGYTF,TGTGCCAGCAGCTTCTCTTTGGGGGGGAATTATGGCTACACCTTC
TRBJ2-7,TRBV7-2,.,.,CASSPLATEQYF,TGTGCCAGCAGCCCTCTAGCGACCGAGCAGTACTTC
TRBJ1-5,TRBV28,.,.,CASRSQGTSQHF,TGTGCCAGCAGGTCACAGGGTACGTCCCAGCATTTT